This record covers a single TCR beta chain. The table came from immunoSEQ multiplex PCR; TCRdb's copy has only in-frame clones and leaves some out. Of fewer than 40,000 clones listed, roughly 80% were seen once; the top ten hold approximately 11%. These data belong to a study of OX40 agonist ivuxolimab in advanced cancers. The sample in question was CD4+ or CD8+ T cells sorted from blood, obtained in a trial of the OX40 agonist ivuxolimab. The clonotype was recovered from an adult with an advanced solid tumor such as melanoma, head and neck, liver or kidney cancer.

The CDR3 sequence: CASSFGAALDEKLFF. Here the CDR3 DNA reads TGTGCCAGCAGTTTCGGAGCCGCTCTGGATGAAAAACTGTTTTTT. This rearrangement joins TRBV5-4 to TRBJ1-4, with D uncertain. CDR3 size: 15 residues. The V gene lost 5 bases and the J gene lost 6 bases, with 17 bases spanning the gap. Germline V CDR1 and CDR2: SGHNT, YYREEE (reference sequence).